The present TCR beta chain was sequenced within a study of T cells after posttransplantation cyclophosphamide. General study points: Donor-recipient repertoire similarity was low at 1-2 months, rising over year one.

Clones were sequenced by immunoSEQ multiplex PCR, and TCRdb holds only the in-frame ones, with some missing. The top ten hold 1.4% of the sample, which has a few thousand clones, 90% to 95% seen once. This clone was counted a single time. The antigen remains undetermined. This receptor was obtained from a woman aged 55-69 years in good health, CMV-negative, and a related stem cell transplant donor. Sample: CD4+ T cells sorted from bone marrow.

The CDR3 here is CASSDLASGGQFTDTQYF. The CDR3 DNA reads as TGTGCCAGCAGTGATCTGGCTAGCGGGGGGCAATTCACAGATACGCAGTATTTT. The chain combines TRBV2 with TRBJ2-3; 11 bases fit TRBD2. V lost 3 bases, J lost 2 bases, and 10 bases stayed unmatched. The CDR3 has 18 residues. Germline assignment: CDR1 SNHLY and CDR2 FYNNEI.